This T cell receptor (beta chain) was sequenced in a study of cytomegalovirus exposure and HLA in healthy donors. On this clone itself: The antigen remains undetermined.

Study-level findings and limits: Prediction of most subjects' HLA-A and HLA-B alleles by TCR beta sequences was reportedly accurate. An ancestry cluster, one associated with Asian ancestry, reportedly showed fewer N-insertions than the 666-donor mean in a later analysis.

CDR3 length: 16 amino acids. Germline lookup yields CDR1 SGDLS and CDR2 YYNGEE. V shed 0 bases and J 8 bases; nucleotides not matched to a gene: 13. The PCR had 60 Vbeta and 13 Jbeta primers. Measured with immunoSEQ multiplex PCR; TCRdb has only the in-frame clones, and not every one. The sample shows roughly 110,000 clones, 70% to 85% of them seen only once. V is TRBV9 and J is TRBJ1-1; the match to TRBD1 covers 7 bases. The clonotype originates from a woman younger than 30 in good health and CMV-seronegative. The sample was PBMCs. In DNA, the CDR3 is TGTGCCAGCAGCGTAGAAGCCCAAAGGACAGGCTCCGAAGCTTTCTTT. It is translated as CASSVEAQRTGSEAFF.